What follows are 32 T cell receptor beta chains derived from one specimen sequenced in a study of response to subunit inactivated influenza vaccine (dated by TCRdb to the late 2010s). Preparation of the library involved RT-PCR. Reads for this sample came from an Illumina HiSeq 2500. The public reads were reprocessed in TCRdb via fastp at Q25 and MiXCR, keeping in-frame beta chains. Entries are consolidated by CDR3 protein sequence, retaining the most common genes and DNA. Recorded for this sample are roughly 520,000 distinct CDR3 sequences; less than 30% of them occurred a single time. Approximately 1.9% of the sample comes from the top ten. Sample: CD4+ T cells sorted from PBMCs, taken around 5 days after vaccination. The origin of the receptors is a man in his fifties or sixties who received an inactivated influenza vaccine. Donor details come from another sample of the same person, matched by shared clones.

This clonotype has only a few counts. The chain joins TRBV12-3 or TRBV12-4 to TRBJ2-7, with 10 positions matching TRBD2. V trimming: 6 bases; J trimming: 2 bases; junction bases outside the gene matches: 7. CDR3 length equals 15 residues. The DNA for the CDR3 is TGTGCCAGCAGCCCAAGCGGGAGGGGCCCCTACGAGCAGTACTTC. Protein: CASSPSGRGPYEQYF.

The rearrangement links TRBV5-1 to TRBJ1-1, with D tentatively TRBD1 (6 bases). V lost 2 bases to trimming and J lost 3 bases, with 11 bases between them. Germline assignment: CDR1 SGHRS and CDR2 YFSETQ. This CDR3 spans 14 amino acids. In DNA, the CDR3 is TGCGCCAGCAGCTTACAGGGTATGGACACTGAAGCTTTCTTT. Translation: CASSLQGMDTEAFF.

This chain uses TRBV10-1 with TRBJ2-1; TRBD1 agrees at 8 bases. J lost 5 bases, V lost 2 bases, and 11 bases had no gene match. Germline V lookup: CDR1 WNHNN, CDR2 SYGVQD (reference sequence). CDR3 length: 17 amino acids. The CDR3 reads CASSERQGAGEDNEQFF. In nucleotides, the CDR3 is TGCGCCAGCAGTGAGAGGCAGGGGGCAGGGGAAGACAATGAGCAGTTCTTC.

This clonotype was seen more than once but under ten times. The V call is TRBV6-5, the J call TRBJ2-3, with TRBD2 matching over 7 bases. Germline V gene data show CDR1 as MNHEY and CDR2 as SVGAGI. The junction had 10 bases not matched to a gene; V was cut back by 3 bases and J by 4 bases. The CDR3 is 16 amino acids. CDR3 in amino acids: CASSYGGRGSSDTQYF. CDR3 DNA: TGTGCCAGCAGTTATGGCGGGAGAGGAAGTTCAGATACGCAGTATTTT.

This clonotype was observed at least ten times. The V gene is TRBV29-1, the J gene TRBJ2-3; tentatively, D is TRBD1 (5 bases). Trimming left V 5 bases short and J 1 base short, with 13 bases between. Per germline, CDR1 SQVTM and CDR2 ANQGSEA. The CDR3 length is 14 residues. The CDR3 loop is CSVLGLGGTDTQYF. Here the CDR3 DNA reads TGCAGCGTTTTGGGCCTAGGGGGCACAGATACGCAGTATTTT.

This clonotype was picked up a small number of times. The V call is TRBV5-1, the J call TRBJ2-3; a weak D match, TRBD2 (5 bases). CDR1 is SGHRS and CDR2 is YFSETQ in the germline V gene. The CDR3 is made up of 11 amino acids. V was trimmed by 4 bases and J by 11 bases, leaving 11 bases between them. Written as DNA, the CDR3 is TGCGCCAGCAGCCGGGAAAAGGAGCAGTATTTT. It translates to CASSREKEQYF.

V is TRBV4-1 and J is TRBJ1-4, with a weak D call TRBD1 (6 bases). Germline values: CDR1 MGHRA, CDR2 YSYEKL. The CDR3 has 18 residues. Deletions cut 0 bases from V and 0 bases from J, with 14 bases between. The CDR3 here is CASSQDLPGQPTNEKLFF. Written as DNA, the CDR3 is TGCGCCAGCAGCCAAGATCTCCCCGGACAGCCAACTAATGAAAAACTGTTTTTT.

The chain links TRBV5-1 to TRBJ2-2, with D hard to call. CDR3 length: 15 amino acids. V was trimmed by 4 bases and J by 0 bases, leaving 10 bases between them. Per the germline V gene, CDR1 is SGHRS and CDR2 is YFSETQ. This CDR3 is CASSLQPSNTGELFF. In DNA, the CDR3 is TGCGCCAGCAGCCTTCAGCCTTCGAACACCGGGGAGCTGTTTTTT.

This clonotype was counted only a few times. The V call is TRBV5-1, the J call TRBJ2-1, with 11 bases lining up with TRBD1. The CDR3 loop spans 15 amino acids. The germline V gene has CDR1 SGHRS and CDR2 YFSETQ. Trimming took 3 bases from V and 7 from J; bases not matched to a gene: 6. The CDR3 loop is CASSSGQGAGNEQFF. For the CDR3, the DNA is TGCGCCAGCAGCTCCGGACAGGGGGCGGGAAATGAGCAGTTCTTC.

The CDR3 sequence: CASSPRGRPSPGNTIYF. CDR3 coding DNA: TGTGCCAGCAGTCCGCGGGGTAGACCAAGTCCGGGAAACACCATATATTTT. The rearrangement uses TRBV6-1 and TRBJ1-3; D is uncertain. Trimming shortened V by 5 bases and J by 4 bases, and 21 bases separated the two germline ends. CDR3 length: 17 amino acids. CDR1 MNHNS and CDR2 SASEGT come from the germline V gene.

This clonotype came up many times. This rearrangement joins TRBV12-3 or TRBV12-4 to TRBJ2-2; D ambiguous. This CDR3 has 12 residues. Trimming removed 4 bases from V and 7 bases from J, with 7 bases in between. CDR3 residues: CASSSYIGELFF. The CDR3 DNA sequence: TGTGCCAGCAGTTCTTATATCGGGGAGCTGTTTTTT.

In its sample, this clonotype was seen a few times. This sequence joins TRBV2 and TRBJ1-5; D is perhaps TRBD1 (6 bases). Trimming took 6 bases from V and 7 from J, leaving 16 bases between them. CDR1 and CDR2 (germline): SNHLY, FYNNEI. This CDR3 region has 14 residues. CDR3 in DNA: TGTGCCAGCAGGCAGGGGCTAAGGGACCAGCCCCAGCATTTT. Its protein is CASRQGLRDQPQHF.

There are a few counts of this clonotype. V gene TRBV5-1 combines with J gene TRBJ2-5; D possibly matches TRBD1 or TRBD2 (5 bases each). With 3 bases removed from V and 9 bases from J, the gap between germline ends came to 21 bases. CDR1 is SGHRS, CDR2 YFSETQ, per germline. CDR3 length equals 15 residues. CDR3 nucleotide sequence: TGCGCCAGCAGCTCACTCTACCGTGCTGGGACGGCCCAGTACTTC. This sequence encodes CASSSLYRAGTAQYF.

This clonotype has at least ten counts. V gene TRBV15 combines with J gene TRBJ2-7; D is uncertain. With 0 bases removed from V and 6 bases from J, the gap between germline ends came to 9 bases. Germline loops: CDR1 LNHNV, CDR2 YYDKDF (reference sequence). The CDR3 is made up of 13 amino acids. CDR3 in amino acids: CATSRDLAREQYF. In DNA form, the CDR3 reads TGTGCCACCAGCAGAGATTTGGCCCGCGAGCAGTACTTC.

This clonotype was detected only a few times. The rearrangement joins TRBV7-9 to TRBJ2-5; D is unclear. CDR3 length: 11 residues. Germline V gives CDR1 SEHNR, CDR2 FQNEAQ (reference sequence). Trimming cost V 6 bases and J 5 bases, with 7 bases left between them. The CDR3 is CASSSTETQYF. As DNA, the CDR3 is TGTGCCAGCAGTTCCACGGAGACCCAGTACTTC.

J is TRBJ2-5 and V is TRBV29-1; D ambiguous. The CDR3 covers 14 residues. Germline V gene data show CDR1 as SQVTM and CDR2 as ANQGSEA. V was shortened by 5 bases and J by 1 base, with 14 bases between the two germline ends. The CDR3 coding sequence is TGCAGCGTTAAAAAATCAAGTGGCCAAGAGACCCAGTACTTC. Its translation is CSVKKSSGQETQYF. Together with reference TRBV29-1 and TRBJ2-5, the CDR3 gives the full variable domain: SAVISQKPSRDICQRGTSLTIQCQVDSQVTMMFWYRQQPGQSLTLIATANQGSEATYESGFVIDKFPISRPNLTFSTLTVSNMSPEDSSIYLCSVKKSSGQETQYFGPGTRLLVL.

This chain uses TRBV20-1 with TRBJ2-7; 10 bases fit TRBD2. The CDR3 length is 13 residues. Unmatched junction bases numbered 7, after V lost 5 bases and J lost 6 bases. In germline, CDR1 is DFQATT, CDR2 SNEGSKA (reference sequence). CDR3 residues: CSALTSGAGEQYF. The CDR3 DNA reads TGCAGTGCTTTAACTAGCGGGGCGGGCGAGCAGTACTTC.

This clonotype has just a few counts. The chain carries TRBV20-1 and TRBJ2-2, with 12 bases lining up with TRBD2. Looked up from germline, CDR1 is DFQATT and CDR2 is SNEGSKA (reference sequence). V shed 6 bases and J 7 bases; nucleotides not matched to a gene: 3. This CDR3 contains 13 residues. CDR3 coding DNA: TGCAGTGCACGGACTAGCGGGATCGGGGAGCTGTTTTTT. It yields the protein CSARTSGIGELFF.

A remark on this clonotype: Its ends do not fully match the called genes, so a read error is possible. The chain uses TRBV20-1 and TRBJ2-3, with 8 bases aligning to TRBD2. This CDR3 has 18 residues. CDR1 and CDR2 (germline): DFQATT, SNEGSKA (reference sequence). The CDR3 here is CCARVRGAGVTGTDTQYF. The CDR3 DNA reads TGCTGTGCTAGAGTCCGCGGAGCGGGGGTAACAGGCACAGATACGCAGTATTTT.

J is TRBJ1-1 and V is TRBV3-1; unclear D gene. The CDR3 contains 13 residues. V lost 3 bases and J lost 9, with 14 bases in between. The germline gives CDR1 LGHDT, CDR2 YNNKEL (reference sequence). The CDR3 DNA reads TGTGCCAGCAGCCAGGGAGTCGCCAGGAAAGCTTTCTTT. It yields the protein CASSQGVARKAFF.

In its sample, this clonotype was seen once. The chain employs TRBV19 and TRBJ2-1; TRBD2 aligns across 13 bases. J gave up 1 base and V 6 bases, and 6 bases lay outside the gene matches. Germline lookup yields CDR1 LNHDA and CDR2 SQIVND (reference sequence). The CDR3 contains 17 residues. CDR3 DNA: TGTGCCAGTAGGACTAGCGGGAGGACCTTATCCTACAATGAGCAGTTCTTC. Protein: CASRTSGRTLSYNEQFF.

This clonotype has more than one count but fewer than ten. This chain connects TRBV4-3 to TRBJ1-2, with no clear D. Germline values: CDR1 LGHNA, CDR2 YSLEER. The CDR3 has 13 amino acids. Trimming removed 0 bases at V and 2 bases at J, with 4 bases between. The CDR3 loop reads CASSQERNYGYTF. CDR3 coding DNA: TGCGCCAGCAGCCAAGAGAGAAACTATGGCTACACCTTC.

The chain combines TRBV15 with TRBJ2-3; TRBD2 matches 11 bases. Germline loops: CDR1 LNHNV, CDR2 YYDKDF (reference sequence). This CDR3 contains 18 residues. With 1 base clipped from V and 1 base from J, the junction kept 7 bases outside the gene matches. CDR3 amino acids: CATSRVSGRARRTDTQYF. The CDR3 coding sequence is TGTGCCACCAGCAGAGTTAGCGGGAGGGCCCGGCGCACAGATACGCAGTATTTT.

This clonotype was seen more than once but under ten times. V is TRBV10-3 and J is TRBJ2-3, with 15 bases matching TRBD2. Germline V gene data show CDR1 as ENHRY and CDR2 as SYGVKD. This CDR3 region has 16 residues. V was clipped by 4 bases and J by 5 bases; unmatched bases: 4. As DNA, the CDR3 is TGTGCCATCAGTGGTGGACTAGCGGGAGGGGTAGATACGCAGTATTTT. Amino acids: CAISGGLAGGVDTQYF.

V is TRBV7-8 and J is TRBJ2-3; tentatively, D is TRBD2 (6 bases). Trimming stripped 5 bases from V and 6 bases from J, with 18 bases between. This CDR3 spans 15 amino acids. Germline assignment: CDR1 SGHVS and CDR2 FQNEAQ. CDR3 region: CASSPRGRTLDTQYF. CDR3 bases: TGTGCCAGCAGCCCGCGGGGCCGAACCTTGGATACGCAGTATTTT.

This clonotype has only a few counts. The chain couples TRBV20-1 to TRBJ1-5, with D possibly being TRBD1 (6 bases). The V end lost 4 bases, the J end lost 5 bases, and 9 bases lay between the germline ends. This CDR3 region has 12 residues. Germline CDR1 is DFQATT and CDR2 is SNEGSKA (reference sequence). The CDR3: CSAKQGYQPQHF. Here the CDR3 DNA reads TGCAGTGCTAAACAGGGTTATCAGCCCCAGCATTTT.

The CDR3 DNA is TGTGCCAGCAGCCCTCCCGGACTTAACTATGGCTACACCTTC. Residues: CASSPPGLNYGYTF. J is TRBJ1-2 and V is TRBV7-2; D is uncertain. The V and J ends lost 5 bases and 1 base respectively, with 11 bases between them. The germline V gene encodes CDR1 SGHTA and CDR2 FQGNSA. The length of the CDR3 is 14 residues.

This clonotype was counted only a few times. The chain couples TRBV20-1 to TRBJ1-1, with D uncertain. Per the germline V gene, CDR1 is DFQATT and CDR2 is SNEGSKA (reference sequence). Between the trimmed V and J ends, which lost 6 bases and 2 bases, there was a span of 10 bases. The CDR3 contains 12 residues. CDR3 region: CSANHPNTEAFF. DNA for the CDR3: TGCAGTGCCAACCACCCTAACACTGAAGCTTTCTTT.

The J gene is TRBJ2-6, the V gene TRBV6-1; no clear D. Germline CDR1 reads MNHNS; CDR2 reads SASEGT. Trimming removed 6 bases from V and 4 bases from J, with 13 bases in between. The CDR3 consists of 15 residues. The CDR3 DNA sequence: TGTGCCAGCAGATCCGATTTCAGGGGGGCCAACGTCCTGACTTTC. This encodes CASRSDFRGANVLTF.

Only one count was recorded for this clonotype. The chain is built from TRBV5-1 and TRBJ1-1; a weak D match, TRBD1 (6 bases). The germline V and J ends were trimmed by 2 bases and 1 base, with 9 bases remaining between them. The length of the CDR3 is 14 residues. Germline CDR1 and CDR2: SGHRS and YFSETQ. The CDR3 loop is CASSFAGANTEAFF. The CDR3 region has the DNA TGCGCCAGCAGCTTTGCGGGGGCGAACACTGAAGCTTTCTTT.

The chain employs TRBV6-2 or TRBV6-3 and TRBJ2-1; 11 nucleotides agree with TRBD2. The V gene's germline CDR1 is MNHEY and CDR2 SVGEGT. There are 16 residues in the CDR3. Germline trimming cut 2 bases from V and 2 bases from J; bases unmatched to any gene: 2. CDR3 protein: CASSYPSGGTYNEQFF. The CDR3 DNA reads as TGTGCCAGCAGTTACCCTAGCGGGGGGACCTACAATGAGCAGTTCTTC.

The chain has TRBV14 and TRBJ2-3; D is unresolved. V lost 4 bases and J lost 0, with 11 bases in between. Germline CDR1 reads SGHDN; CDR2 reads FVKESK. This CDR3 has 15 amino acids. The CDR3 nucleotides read TGTGCCAGCAGCCTAACCAGCCACAGCACAGATACGCAGTATTTT. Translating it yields CASSLTSHSTDTQYF.